The 9 T cell receptor beta chains listed next were all sequenced from one sample in a study of T cells after yellow fever vaccination. Using its own MiXCR run on the 5' RACE reads, TCRdb lists one record per CDR3 protein. In the table there are 100,000 to 150,000 distinct CDR3 sequences, 7.4% of which are singletons. The source material was CD4+ T cells sorted from PBMCs, sampled 10 days after the first yellow fever vaccination. The source of these receptors is a man in his late teens or twenties who received the YFV17D yellow fever vaccine.

This clonotype was recorded at least ten times. CDR3 sequence reads: CASSSMVRGQEQFF. The DNA for the CDR3 is TGTGCCAGCAGCTCCATGGTTAGGGGTCAGGAGCAGTTCTTC. The J gene is TRBJ2-1, the V gene TRBV7-2, with D possibly TRBD1 on 5 matching bases. The CDR3 is made up of 14 amino acids. Germline values: CDR1 SGHTA, CDR2 FQGNSA. V was pared by 4 bases and J by 10 bases, with 17 bases between. Variable domain in full (rest from reference TRBV7-2 and TRBJ2-1): GAGVSQSPSNKVTEKGKDVELRCDPISGHTALYWYRQSLGQGLEFLIYFQGNSAPDKSGLPSDRFSAERTGGSVSTLTIQRTQQEDSAVYLCASSSMVRGQEQFFGPGTRLTVL.

Here the CDR3 reads CASSSVKQGEKNTEAFF. Here the CDR3 DNA reads TGTGCCAGCAGCTCAGTTAAACAGGGGGAAAAGAACACTGAAGCTTTCTTT. The chain couples TRBV5-6 to TRBJ1-1; 8 bases line up with TRBD1. The junction had 11 bases not matched to a gene; V was cut back by 3 bases and J by 1 base. There are 17 residues in the CDR3. The germline gives CDR1 SGHDT, CDR2 YYEEEE.

This clonotype was seen repeatedly, ten times or more. The gene calls are TRBV5-1 and TRBJ2-4; D gene unclear. The ends were cut back, 2 bases at V and 2 bases at J, with 17 bases in the middle. CDR3 size: 17 residues. The germline CDR1 and CDR2 sequences are SGHRS and YFSETQ. The CDR3 region is CASSLDSGSWTKNIQYF. The DNA of the CDR3 is TGCGCCAGCAGCTTAGACTCCGGGTCGTGGACCAAAAACATTCAGTACTTC. The variable domain in full, with the rest retrieved from reference TRBV5-1 and TRBJ2-4, is KAGVTQTPRYLIKTRGQQVTLSCSPISGHRSVSWYQQTPGQGLQFLFEYFSETQRNKGNFPGRFSGRQFSNSRSEMNVSTLELGDSALYLCASSLDSGSWTKNIQYFGAGTRLSVL.

Many counts were recorded for this clonotype. The chain is built from TRBV6-5 and TRBJ1-3, with TRBD1 matching 9 bases. This CDR3 spans 14 amino acids. Germline assignment: CDR1 MNHEY and CDR2 SVGAGI. The V gene end was trimmed by 6 bases and the J gene end by 4 bases; junction bases not matched to a gene: 4. The CDR3 loop reads CASSLDRGGNTIYF. The CDR3 DNA follows: TGTGCCAGCAGCCTGGACAGGGGAGGAAACACCATATATTTT.

This clonotype has ten or more counts. The J gene is TRBJ2-7, the V gene TRBV12-3 or TRBV12-4; 12 bases fit TRBD2. V lost 6 bases and J lost 2; bases outside the gene matches: 5. CDR3 size: 15 residues. The CDR3 sequence is CASRPTSGGPYEQYF. CDR3 coding DNA: TGTGCCAGCAGACCCACTAGCGGGGGGCCCTACGAGCAGTACTTC.

This clonotype was seen ten or more times. V and J are TRBV20-1 and TRBJ2-3; weak D call: TRBD2 (7 bases). This CDR3 contains 15 residues. The germline gives CDR1 DFQATT, CDR2 SNEGSKA (reference sequence). Trimming took 0 bases from V and 6 from J, leaving 16 bases between them. The DNA of the CDR3 is TGCAGTGCTAGAGATCTGAGGGGGGGAGGGGATACGCAGTATTTT. Translation gives CSARDLRGGGDTQYF.

This clonotype was observed at least ten times. V and J are TRBV30 and TRBJ2-4, with unresolved D. Trimming shortened V by 0 bases and J by 8 bases, and 8 bases separated the two germline ends. CDR3 length: 12 residues. The germline gives CDR1 GTSNPN, CDR2 SVGIG (reference sequence). The CDR3 DNA is TGTGCCTGGAGTGTAGGAACCTACATTCAGTACTTC. Translating it yields CAWSVGTYIQYF.

This clonotype was counted at least ten times. The V and J genes are TRBV18 and TRBJ2-7, with TRBD1 as a possible D gene (5 bases). V dropped 1 base and J dropped 5 bases, with 15 bases sitting between them. CDR1 KGHSH and CDR2 LQKENI come from the germline V gene. The CDR3 runs to 15 residues. The CDR3 here is CASSPQAPRADEQYF. The CDR3 coding sequence is TGTGCCAGCTCACCACAGGCACCCAGGGCTGACGAGCAGTACTTC.

The chain uses TRBV5-1 and TRBJ1-2, with TRBD1 matching over 7 bases. CDR3 length: 15 residues. The V gene end was trimmed by 2 bases and the J gene end by 6 bases; junction bases not matched to a gene: 10. The V gene's germline CDR1 is SGHRS and CDR2 YFSETQ. The CDR3 loop reads CASSLSTGRPDGYTF. In DNA, the CDR3 is TGCGCCAGCAGCTTATCGACAGGGCGCCCGGATGGCTACACCTTC.